The 8 T cell receptor beta chains in this list originate from one sample, sequenced in a study of T cell responses to AZD1222 COVID-19 vaccine. TCRdb's copy holds only in-frame clones and misses some; the assay was immunoSEQ multiplex PCR. This table holds more than 140,000 clones, more than 80% found once. The sequencing here drew on peripheral blood, taken on day 0 of MenACWY control vaccination. These receptors all stem from an adult in good health.

The CDR3 DNA reads as TGTGCCAGCAGCCATACGGACCAGGACTACGAGCAGTACTTC. This translates into CASSHTDQDYEQYF. The chain combines TRBV7-9 with TRBJ2-7; D uncertain. The V gene's germline CDR1 is SEHNR and CDR2 FQNEAQ (reference sequence). The CDR3 has 14 amino acids. V was clipped by 5 bases and J by 3 bases, with 14 bases between them.

The rearrangement links TRBV11-2 to TRBJ2-7; D is undetermined. Germline V gene data show CDR1 as SGHAT and CDR2 as FQNNGV. This CDR3 is built from 16 residues. The V gene lost 0 bases and the J gene lost 2 bases, with 14 bases spanning the gap. CDR3 nucleotides: TGTGCCAGCAGCTTAGATCAGGCGTTTAGCACCTACGAGCAGTACTTC. This translates into CASSLDQAFSTYEQYF.

The chain couples TRBV12-3 or TRBV12-4 to TRBJ2-3; TRBD1 or TRBD2 may be the D gene (6 bases each). The CDR3 runs to 13 residues. V shed 3 bases and J shed 4 bases, with 8 bases lying between them. The CDR3 loop reads CASSLGGPDTQYF. The DNA of the CDR3 is TGTGCCAGCAGTTTGGGGGGCCCAGATACGCAGTATTTT.

Notes on this clone: One end of the junction is discordant with germline, which a read error may explain. The CDR3 DNA reads TGTGCCAGCAGCCAACAAATCGGACCGGGACTTGCTAACGAAAAACTGTTTTTT. As protein: CASSQQIGPGLANEKLFF. The genes are TRBV3-1 (or the pseudogene TRBV3-2) and TRBJ1-4, with D possibly matching TRBD1 (5 bases). This CDR3 has 18 amino acids. Germline CDR1 reads LGHDT; CDR2 reads YNNKEL (reference sequence).

The V gene is TRBV6-1, the J gene TRBJ2-1, with 8 bases lining up with TRBD2. After removal of 1 base from V and 9 bases from J, the junction contained 8 bases not matched to a gene. This CDR3 spans 15 amino acids. Germline CDR1 reads MNHNS; CDR2 reads SASEGT. In DNA, the CDR3 is TGTGCCAGCAGTGAAGTCAGACTAGCGATGGGTGAGCAGTTCTTC. Its protein product is CASSEVRLAMGEQFF.

This chain connects TRBV7-9 to TRBJ2-7; TRBD1 is a possible D gene (6 bases). This CDR3 has 15 amino acids. The germline V gene encodes CDR1 SEHNR and CDR2 FQNEAQ (reference sequence). Trimming stripped 0 bases from V and 6 bases from J, with 15 bases between. CDR3 loop: CASSLATGKSREQYF. The CDR3 DNA follows: TGTGCCAGCAGCTTAGCAACAGGGAAGTCGCGCGAGCAGTACTTC.

V is TRBV28 and J is TRBJ2-7; D ambiguous. The germline CDR1 and CDR2 sequences are MDHEN and SYDVKM. V shed 8 bases and J shed 3 bases, with 11 bases lying between them. The CDR3 has 12 residues. CDR3 protein: CASLSNSYEQYF. CDR3 DNA: TGTGCCAGCCTTAGCAACAGCTACGAGCAGTACTTC.

V is TRBV29-1 and J is TRBJ2-3, with TRBD2 matching 12 bases. This CDR3 has 15 residues. V dropped 6 bases and J dropped 2; count of bases not matched to a gene: 6. CDR1 SQVTM and CDR2 ANQGSEA come from the germline V gene. Here the CDR3 DNA reads TGCAGCGTGACTAGCGGGGGAGTATACACAGATACGCAGTATTTT. This encodes CSVTSGGVYTDTQYF.